The 5 T cell receptor beta chains below come from one sample, sequenced in a study of T cells in Graves' hyperthyroidism and ophthalmopathy. Amplified TCR beta CDR3 regions came from RNA transcripts. Primed by the HTBI set, a first-round RT-PCR was run on the TCR CDR3. Each CDR3 protein gets one entry after TCRdb re-called the multiplex PCR reads with MiXCR. The sample comprises 300,000 or so distinct CDR3 sequences, 20% to 25% of which are singletons, and less than 65% rests with the top ten. The sequencing sample was made of blood. The source is a woman aged 45 to 65 with Graves' hyperthyroidism.

This clonotype was recorded many times. The chain links TRBV2 to TRBJ2-3, with 12 bases that match TRBD2. The CDR3 covers 15 residues. V shed 7 bases and J 1 base; nucleotides not matched to a gene: 3. Germline loops: CDR1 SNHLY, CDR2 FYNNEI. The CDR3 loop reads CASIGTSGRTDTQYF. CDR3 DNA: TGTGCCAGCATCGGGACTAGCGGGCGCACAGATACGCAGTATTTT.

This chain connects TRBV7-6 to TRBJ2-1; perhaps TRBD1 as D (6 bases). Germline V CDR1 and CDR2: SGHVS, FNYEAQ. The CDR3 has 12 residues. Trimming pared 5 bases from V and 6 bases from J, leaving 8 bases between. The CDR3 protein is CASSKQGNEQFF. CDR3 nucleotide sequence: TGTGCCAGCAGCAAACAGGGCAATGAGCAGTTCTTC.

This clonotype showed up many times. V gene TRBV20-1 combines with J gene TRBJ2-7; 13 positions agree with TRBD2. The CDR3 sequence is 16 residues long. Trimming removed 5 bases from V and 4 bases from J; junction bases left unmatched: 11. Per the germline V gene, CDR1 is DFQATT and CDR2 is SNEGSKA (reference sequence). The CDR3 region has the DNA TGCAGTGCTCCTACTAGCGGGAGGGCCCGAATATACGAGCAGTACTTC. Translation gives CSAPTSGRARIYEQYF.

This clonotype was found many times. This chain joins TRBV10-1 and TRBJ1-2; a possible D gene is TRBD1 (6 bases). There are 14 residues in the CDR3. CDR1 is WNHNN, CDR2 SYGVQD, per germline (reference sequence). V was clipped by 8 bases and J by 2 bases, with 15 bases between them. The CDR3 nucleotides read TGCGCCAGCTGCCAACGGGGGGCCAACTATGGCTACACCTTC. Amino acid sequence: CASCQRGANYGYTF.

This clonotype occurred a few times. The chain employs TRBV29-1 and TRBJ1-1; unclear D gene. Trimming removed 4 bases from V and 1 base from J, with 13 bases in between. Germline CDR1 is SQVTM and CDR2 is ANQGSEA. This CDR3 comprises 14 residues. CDR3 nucleotide sequence: TGCAGCGTTGCAAAGTTAGGTGCGAACACTGAAGCTTTCTTT. Its protein product is CSVAKLGANTEAFF.